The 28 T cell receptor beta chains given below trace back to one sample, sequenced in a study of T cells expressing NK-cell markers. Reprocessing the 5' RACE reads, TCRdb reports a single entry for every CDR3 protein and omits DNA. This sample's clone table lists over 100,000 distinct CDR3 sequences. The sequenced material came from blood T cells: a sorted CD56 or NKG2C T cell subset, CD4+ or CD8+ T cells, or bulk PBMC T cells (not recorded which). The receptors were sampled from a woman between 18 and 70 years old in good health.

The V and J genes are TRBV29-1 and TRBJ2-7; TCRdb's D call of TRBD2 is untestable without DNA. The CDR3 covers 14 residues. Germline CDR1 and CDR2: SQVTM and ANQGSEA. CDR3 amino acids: CSVGGRGSPYEQYF.

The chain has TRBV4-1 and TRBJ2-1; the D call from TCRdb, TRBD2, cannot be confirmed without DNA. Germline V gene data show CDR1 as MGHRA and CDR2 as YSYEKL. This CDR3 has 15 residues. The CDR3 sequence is CASSQVPSGNNEQFF.

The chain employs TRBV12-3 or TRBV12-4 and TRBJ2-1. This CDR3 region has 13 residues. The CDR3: CASSYEWRPEQFF.

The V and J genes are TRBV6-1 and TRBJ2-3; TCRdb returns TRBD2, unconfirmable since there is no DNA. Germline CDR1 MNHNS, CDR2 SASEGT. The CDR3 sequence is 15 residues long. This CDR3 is CASSASGGAPDTQYF.

CDR3: CASSLGQTNYGYTF. The V call is TRBV6-5, the J call TRBJ1-2; as DNA is missing, the TRBD1 call by TCRdb cannot be tested. The CDR3 loop spans 14 amino acids. The germline CDR1 and CDR2 sequences are MNHEY and SVGAGI.

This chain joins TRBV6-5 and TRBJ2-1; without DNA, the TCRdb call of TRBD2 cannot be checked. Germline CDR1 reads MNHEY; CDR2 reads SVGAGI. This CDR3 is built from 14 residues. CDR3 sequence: CASSSPGTQNEQFF.

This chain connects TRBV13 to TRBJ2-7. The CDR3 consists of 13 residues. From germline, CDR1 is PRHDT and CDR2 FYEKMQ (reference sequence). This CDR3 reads CASSLGDSYEQYF. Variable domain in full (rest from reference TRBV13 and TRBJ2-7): AAGVIQSPRHLIKEKRETATLKCYPIPRHDTVYWYQQGPGQDPQFLISFYEKMQSDKGSIPDRFSAQQFSDYHSELNMSSLELGDSALYFCASSLGDSYEQYFGPGTRLTVT.

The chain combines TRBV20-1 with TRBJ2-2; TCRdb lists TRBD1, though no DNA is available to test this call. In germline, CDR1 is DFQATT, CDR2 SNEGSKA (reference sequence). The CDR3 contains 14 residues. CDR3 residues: CSANRASNTGELFF.

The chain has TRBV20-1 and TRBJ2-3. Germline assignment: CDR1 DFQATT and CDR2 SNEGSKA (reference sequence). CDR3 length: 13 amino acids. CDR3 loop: CSARDPSGNTQYF.

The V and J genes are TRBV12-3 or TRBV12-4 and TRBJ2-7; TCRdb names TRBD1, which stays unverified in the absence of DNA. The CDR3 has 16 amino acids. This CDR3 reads CASSLDSDLGSYEQYF.

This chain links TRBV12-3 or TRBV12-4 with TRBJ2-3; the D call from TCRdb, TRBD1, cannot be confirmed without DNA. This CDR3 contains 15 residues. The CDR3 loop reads CASSPGQNSADTQYF.

This chain's CDR3 is CASVAGNQPQHF. The genes are TRBV19 and TRBJ1-5. The CDR3 is 12 residues long. Germline-derived CDR1 and CDR2 are LNHDA and SQIVND (reference sequence).

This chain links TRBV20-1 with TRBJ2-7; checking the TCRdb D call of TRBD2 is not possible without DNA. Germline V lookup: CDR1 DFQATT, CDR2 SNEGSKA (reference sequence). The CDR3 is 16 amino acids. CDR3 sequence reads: CSARDSPSGIYDEQYF.

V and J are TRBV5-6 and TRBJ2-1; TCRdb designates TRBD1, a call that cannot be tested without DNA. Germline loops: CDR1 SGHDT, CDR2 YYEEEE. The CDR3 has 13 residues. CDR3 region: CASSSGQGNEQFF.

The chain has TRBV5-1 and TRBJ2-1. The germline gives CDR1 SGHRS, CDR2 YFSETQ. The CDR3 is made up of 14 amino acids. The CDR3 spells CASSSARVENEQFF.

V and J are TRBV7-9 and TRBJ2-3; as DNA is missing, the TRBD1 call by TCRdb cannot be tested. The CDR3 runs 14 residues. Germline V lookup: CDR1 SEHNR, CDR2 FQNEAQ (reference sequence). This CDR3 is CASGRTGVTDTQYF.

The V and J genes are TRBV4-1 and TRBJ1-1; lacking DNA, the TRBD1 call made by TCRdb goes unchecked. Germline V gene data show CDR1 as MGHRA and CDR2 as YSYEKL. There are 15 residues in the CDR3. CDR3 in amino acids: CASSQDRQGSTEAFF.

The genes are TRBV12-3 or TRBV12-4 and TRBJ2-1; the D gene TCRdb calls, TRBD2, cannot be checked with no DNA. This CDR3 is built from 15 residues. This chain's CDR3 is CASSFAGSPSDEQFF.

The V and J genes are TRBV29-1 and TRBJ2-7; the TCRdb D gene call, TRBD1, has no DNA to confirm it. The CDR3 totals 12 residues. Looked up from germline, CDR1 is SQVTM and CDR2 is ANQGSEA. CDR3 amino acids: CSVGQATYEQYF.

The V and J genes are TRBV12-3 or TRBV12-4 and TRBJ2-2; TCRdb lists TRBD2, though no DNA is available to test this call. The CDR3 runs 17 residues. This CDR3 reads CASGWAAGATNTGELFF.

This CDR3 reads CASSTWTGGNEQYF. V usage is TRBV7-9 and J usage is TRBJ2-7; lacking DNA, the TRBD1 call made by TCRdb goes unchecked. Germline CDR1 SEHNR, CDR2 FQNEAQ (reference sequence). This CDR3 contains 14 residues. The complete variable domain, with remaining parts taken from reference TRBV7-9 and TRBJ2-7, reads DTGVSQNPRHKITKRGQNVTFRCDPISEHNRLYWYRQTLGQGPEFLTYFQNEAQLEKSRLLSDRFSAERPKGSFSTLEIQRTEQGDSAMYLCASSTWTGGNEQYFGPGTRLTVT.

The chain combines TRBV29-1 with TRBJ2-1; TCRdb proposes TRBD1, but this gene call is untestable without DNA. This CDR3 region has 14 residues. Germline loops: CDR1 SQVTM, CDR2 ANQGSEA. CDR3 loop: CSELRDSSYNEQFF.

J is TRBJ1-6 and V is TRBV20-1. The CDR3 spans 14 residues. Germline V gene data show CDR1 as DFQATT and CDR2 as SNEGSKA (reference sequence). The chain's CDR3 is CSAGPKSYNSPLHF.

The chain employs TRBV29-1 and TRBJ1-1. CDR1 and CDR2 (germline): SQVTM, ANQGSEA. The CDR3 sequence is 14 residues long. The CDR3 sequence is CSVEPVHMNTEAFF.

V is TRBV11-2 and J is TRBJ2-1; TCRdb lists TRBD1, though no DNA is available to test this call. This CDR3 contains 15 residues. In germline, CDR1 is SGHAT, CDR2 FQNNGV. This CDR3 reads CASSPRQGYNNEQFF. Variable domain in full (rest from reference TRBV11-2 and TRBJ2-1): EAGVAQSPRYKIIEKRQSVAFWCNPISGHATLYWYQQILGQGPKLLIQFQNNGVVDDSQLPKDRFSAERLKGVDSTLKIQPAKLEDSAVYLCASSPRQGYNNEQFFGPGTRLTVL.

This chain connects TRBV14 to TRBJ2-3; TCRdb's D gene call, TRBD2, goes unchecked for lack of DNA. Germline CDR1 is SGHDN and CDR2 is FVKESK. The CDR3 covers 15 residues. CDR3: CASSQVTSIPDTQYF.

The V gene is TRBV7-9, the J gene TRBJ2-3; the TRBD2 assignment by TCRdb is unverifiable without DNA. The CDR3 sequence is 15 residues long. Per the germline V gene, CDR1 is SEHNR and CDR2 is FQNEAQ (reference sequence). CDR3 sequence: CASSPGLADTDTQYF.

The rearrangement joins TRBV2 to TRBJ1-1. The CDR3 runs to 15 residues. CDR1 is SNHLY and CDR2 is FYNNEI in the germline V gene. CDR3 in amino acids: CASSDKDLMNTEAFF.